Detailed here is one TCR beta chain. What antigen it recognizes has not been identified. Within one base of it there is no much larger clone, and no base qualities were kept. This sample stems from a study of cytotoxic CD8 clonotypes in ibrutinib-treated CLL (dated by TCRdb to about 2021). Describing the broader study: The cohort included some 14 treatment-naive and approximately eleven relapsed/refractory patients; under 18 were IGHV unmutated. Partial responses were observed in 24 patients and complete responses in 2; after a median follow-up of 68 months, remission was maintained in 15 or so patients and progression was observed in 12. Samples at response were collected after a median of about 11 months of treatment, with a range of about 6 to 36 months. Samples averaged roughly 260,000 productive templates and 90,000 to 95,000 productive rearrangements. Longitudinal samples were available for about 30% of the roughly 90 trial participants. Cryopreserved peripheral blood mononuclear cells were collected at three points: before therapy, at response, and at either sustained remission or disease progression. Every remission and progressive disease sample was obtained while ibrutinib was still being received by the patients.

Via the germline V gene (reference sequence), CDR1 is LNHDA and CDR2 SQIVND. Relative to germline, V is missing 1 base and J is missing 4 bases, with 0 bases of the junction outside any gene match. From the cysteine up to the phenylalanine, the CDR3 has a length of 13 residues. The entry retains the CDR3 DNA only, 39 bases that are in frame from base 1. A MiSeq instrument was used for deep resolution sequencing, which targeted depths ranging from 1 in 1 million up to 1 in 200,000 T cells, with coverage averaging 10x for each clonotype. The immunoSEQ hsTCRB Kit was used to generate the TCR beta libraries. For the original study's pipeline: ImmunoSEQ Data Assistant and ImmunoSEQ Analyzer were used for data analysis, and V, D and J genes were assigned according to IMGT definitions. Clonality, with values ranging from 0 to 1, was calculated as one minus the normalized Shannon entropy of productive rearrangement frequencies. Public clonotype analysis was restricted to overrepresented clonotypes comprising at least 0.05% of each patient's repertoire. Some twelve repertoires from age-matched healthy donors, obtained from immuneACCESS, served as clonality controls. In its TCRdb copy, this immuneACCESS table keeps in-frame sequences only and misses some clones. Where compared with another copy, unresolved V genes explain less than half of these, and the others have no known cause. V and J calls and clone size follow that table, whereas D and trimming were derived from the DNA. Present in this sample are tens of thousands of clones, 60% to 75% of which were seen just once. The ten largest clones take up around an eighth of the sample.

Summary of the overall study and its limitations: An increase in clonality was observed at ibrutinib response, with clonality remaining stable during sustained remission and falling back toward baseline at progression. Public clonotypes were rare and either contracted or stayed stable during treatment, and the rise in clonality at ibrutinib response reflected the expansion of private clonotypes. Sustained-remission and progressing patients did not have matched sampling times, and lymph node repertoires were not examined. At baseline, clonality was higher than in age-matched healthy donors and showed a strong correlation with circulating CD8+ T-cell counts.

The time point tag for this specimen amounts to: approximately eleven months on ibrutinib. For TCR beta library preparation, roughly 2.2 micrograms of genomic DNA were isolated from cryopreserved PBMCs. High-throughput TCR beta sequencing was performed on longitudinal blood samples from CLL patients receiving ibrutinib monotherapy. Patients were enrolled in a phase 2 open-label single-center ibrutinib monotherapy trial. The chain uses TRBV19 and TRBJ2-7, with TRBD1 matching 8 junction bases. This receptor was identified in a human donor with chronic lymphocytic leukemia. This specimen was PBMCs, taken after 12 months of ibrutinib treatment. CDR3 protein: CASSIGTGYEQYF. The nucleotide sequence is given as TGTGCCAGTAGTATAGGGACAGGGTACGAGCAGTACTTC.